This T cell receptor beta chain was recorded in a study of T cell repertoires in cytomegalovirus infection. Study-wide background: Signatures in public TCR beta sequences pointed to both CMV infection and matching HLA type.

Each CDR3 protein gets one entry after TCRdb re-called the reads with MiXCR. The sample has about 260,000 distinct CDR3 sequences, around 15% seen once; the top ten hold 8.8%. This clonotype was seen a few times. As yet, its antigen is unknown. The study, taken as a whole, reports: HLA-C-restricted TCR beta clonotypes specific for CMV led the ex vivo response. Using cumulative public TCR beta family frequency, the authors identified those who carried CMV together with the relevant HLA.

Germline V gives CDR1 DFQATT, CDR2 SNEGSKA (reference sequence). The CDR3 length is 15 residues. V trimming: 6 bases; J trimming: 2 bases; junction bases outside the gene matches: 9. This clonotype was sampled from a human donor in good health (CMV status not recorded). Some clones in this sample may be carry-over from other donors' samples. The J gene is TRBJ1-3, the V gene TRBV20-1; 8 nucleotides match TRBD1. The sample comprised PBMCs. CDR3: CSANKPGGTGNTIYF. CDR3 bases: TGCAGTGCCAATAAGCCAGGGGGCACTGGAAACACCATATATTTT.